Listed here are 30 T cell receptor beta chains from one sample, sequenced in a study of early T cells in non-severe SARS-CoV-2 infection. Via MiXCR, TCRdb re-called the 5' RACE reads, giving one row per CDR3 protein. The sample lists under 45,000 distinct CDR3 sequences; approximately 8% were seen once. The starting material was whole blood, obtained at baseline. The receptors originated from an adult who was a healthcare worker with PCR-confirmed SARS-CoV-2 infection or an uninfected control (not recorded which).

By its share, this clonotype is medium-sized (0.01 to 0.1%). V usage is TRBV10-3 and J usage is TRBJ2-5; D possibly uses TRBD1 or TRBD2 (5 bases each). V was trimmed by 8 bases and J by 0 bases, leaving 10 bases between them. The V gene's germline CDR1 is ENHRY and CDR2 SYGVKD. The CDR3 is made up of 13 amino acids. The CDR3 DNA sequence: TGTGCCATCGGGGGATCCGACCAAGAGACCCAGTACTTC. Translating it yields CAIGGSDQETQYF.

The table lists this clonotype with a few counts. The gene calls are TRBV7-9 and TRBJ2-6; tentatively, D is TRBD1 (6 bases). Germline-derived CDR1 and CDR2 are SEHNR and FQNEAQ (reference sequence). V was pared by 4 bases and J by 4 bases, with 11 bases between. The CDR3 length is 15 residues. The CDR3 loop is CASSYRDPGANVLTF. Here the CDR3 DNA reads TGTGCCAGCAGCTACAGGGATCCCGGGGCCAACGTCCTGACTTTC.

The V and J genes are TRBV7-8 and TRBJ2-3; 7 bases align to TRBD1. CDR3 size: 15 residues. Per germline, CDR1 SGHVS and CDR2 FQNEAQ. J was trimmed by 4 bases and V by 5 bases; bases with no gene match: 9. The CDR3 DNA follows: TGTGCCAGCAGCGACGGGACAGCGGCGGCAGATACGCAGTATTTT. Protein: CASSDGTAAADTQYF.

This chain links TRBV6-2 or TRBV6-3 with TRBJ2-1, with D uncertain. From germline, CDR1 is MNHEY and CDR2 SVGEGT. The ends were cut back, 4 bases at V and 0 bases at J, with 4 bases in the middle. The CDR3 covers 13 residues. CDR3 in amino acids: CASSWSSYNEQFF. The CDR3 nucleotides are TGTGCCAGCAGTTGGAGCTCCTACAATGAGCAGTTCTTC.

This clonotype has a handful of counts. The rearrangement joins TRBV7-9 to TRBJ1-4; D not resolved. The V gene lost 1 base and the J gene lost 5 bases, with 8 bases spanning the gap. The CDR3 covers 14 residues. In germline, CDR1 is SEHNR, CDR2 FQNEAQ (reference sequence). The CDR3 reads CASSLDGRNEKLFF. The CDR3 DNA sequence: TGTGCCAGCAGCTTAGATGGGAGAAATGAAAAACTGTTTTTT.

This chain uses TRBV5-4 with TRBJ1-2; D perhaps matches TRBD1 (5 bases). CDR1 and CDR2 (germline): SGHNT, YYREEE (reference sequence). The V and J ends lost 4 bases and 3 bases respectively, with 13 bases between them. The CDR3 runs to 14 residues. Here the CDR3 DNA reads TGTGCCAGCAGCCCGCCTGGCAGGGACTATGGCTACACCTTC. Its translation is CASSPPGRDYGYTF.

This clonotype was counted only a few times. The genes are TRBV4-1 and TRBJ1-2; 10 bases line up with TRBD1. V was pared by 5 bases and J by 8 bases, with 8 bases of the junction left unmatched. This CDR3 has 14 amino acids. Germline V gene lookup returns CDR1 MGHRA and CDR2 YSYEKL. The CDR3, as DNA: TGCGCCAGCAGCTTACCGGGACAGGGGCGAGGCTACACCTTC. Protein sequence: CASSLPGQGRGYTF.

This clonotype was detected ten times or more. V gene TRBV28 combines with J gene TRBJ2-5, with 10 bases lining up with TRBD2. After removal of 4 bases from V and 2 bases from J, the junction contained 1 base not matched to a gene. The length of the CDR3 is 14 residues. Germline values: CDR1 MDHEN, CDR2 SYDVKM. The CDR3 DNA sequence: TGTGCCAGCAGTTGGACTAGCGGACAAGAGACCCAGTACTTC. This encodes CASSWTSGQETQYF.

Remarks on this clonotype: At one boundary the junction diverges from the germline segment, which might be a read error. The chain combines TRBV6-1 with TRBJ1-6; 8 bases match TRBD1. CDR3 size: 13 residues. Germline CDR1 MNHNS, CDR2 SASEGT. CDR3 residues: CATGTGSDSPHHF. CDR3 in DNA: TGTGCCACAGGGACAGGATCGGATTCACCCCACCACTTT.

The V gene is TRBV30, the J gene TRBJ2-1; no reliable D call. In germline, CDR1 is GTSNPN, CDR2 SVGIG (reference sequence). There are 12 residues in the CDR3. V gave up 1 base and J gave up 6 bases, with 7 bases separating them. Here the CDR3 reads CAWSGQVNEQFF. The CDR3 DNA follows: TGTGCCTGGAGTGGGCAGGTCAATGAGCAGTTCTTC.

Notes on this clonotype: A much larger clone sits a single nucleotide away, making a read error possible. This sequence joins TRBV6-5 and TRBJ2-3; 7 positions match TRBD2. Germline lookup yields CDR1 MNHEY and CDR2 SVGAGI. Trimming at V came to 5 bases and at J to 5 bases, leaving 10 bases not matched to a gene. The CDR3 runs 15 residues. In nucleotides, the CDR3 is TGTGCCAGCAGTCCGCGTGAGGGACTAATAGATACGCAGTATTTT. Translation gives CASSPREGLIDTQYF.

This clonotype came up a few times. The gene calls are TRBV3-1 and TRBJ1-2; D gene unclear. Looked up from germline, CDR1 is LGHDT and CDR2 is YNNKEL (reference sequence). The CDR3 is made up of 14 amino acids. V dropped 5 bases and J dropped 0 bases, with 10 bases sitting between them. The CDR3 sequence is CASSLGDTNYGYTF. The CDR3 region has the DNA TGTGCCAGCAGCTTGGGAGATACTAACTATGGCTACACCTTC.

The CDR3 DNA reads as TGTGCCAGCAGCTTAGATGACAGGAGGCTTAGGACCCAGTACTTC. It translates to CASSLDDRRLRTQYF. The chain joins TRBV11-2 to TRBJ2-5; perhaps TRBD1 as D (6 bases). Germline CDR1 is SGHAT and CDR2 is FQNNGV. The length of the CDR3 is 15 residues. V lost 0 bases and J lost 7, with 15 bases in between.

The V gene is TRBV7-2, the J gene TRBJ2-2; D gene ambiguous. The CDR3 consists of 16 residues. Deletions cut 5 bases from V and 4 bases from J, with 17 bases between. Germline V gives CDR1 SGHTA, CDR2 FQGNSA. CDR3 sequence: CASSRDSRFTTGELFF. CDR3 in DNA: TGTGCCAGCAGCCGCGACTCAAGATTTACCACCGGGGAGCTGTTTTTT.

This clonotype was found many times. This chain joins TRBV5-4 and TRBJ2-1; a weak D match, TRBD1 (5 bases). V was cut by 0 bases and J by 3 bases, with 10 bases left in between. In germline, CDR1 is SGHNT, CDR2 YYREEE (reference sequence). The CDR3 totals 15 residues. Written as DNA, the CDR3 is TGTGCCAGCAGCTTGGGGCAGGGTCACTACAATGAGCAGTTCTTC. It yields the protein CASSLGQGHYNEQFF.

The CDR3 DNA reads as TGTGCCAGCAGTGAAGTGAGACTAGCGGTATACGAGCAGTACTTC. Its protein product is CASSEVRLAVYEQYF. The chain employs TRBV2 and TRBJ2-7; 9 bases map to TRBD2. This CDR3 is 15 amino acids long. Germline loops: CDR1 SNHLY, CDR2 FYNNEI. Trimming removed 1 base from V and 4 bases from J; junction bases left unmatched: 5.

This sequence joins TRBV27 and TRBJ1-6; 7 bases map to TRBD1. Trimming at V came to 8 bases and at J to 3 bases, leaving 7 bases not matched to a gene. Germline lookup yields CDR1 MNHEY and CDR2 SMNVEV (reference sequence). The CDR3 is 15 amino acids. The CDR3 DNA follows: TGTGCCAGCCAGGAGGGGGCGAACTATAATTCACCCCTCCACTTT. Translated: CASQEGANYNSPLHF.

This clonotype has only a few counts. This chain joins TRBV11-2 and TRBJ2-2; either TRBD1 or TRBD2 may fit D (6 bases each). CDR1 and CDR2 from the germline V gene are SGHAT and FQNNGV. The CDR3 is 15 amino acids. The germline V and J ends were trimmed by 4 bases and 7 bases, with 16 bases remaining between them. The CDR3 protein is CASSSLTGRGGELFF. DNA for the CDR3: TGTGCCAGCAGCTCTCTAACAGGGCGGGGCGGGGAGCTGTTTTTT.

A few counts support this clonotype. The chain recombines TRBV7-2 with TRBJ2-4, with D unclear. The germline V and J ends were trimmed by 1 base and 3 bases, with 4 bases remaining between them. In germline, CDR1 is SGHTA, CDR2 FQGNSA. The CDR3 is 13 residues long. CDR3 nucleotide sequence: TGTGCCAGCAGCTTAGAAATCAAAAACATTCAGTACTTC. Encoded protein: CASSLEIKNIQYF.

Ten or more counts support this clonotype. This chain uses TRBV27 with TRBJ1-4, with unresolved D. CDR3 size: 14 residues. Germline loops: CDR1 MNHEY, CDR2 SMNVEV (reference sequence). V gave up 8 bases and J gave up 0 bases, with 10 bases separating them. The CDR3 region is CASGRTATNEKLFF. CDR3 DNA: TGTGCCAGCGGTCGGACGGCAACTAATGAAAAACTGTTTTTT.

The rearrangement links TRBV12-3 or TRBV12-4 to TRBJ2-1, with 14 positions matching TRBD2. The CDR3 totals 20 residues. J lost 0 bases, V lost 6 bases, and 13 bases had no gene match. The CDR3 reads CASSPPRLAGGQSSYNEQFF. The CDR3 DNA reads TGTGCCAGCAGCCCACCTCGACTAGCGGGGGGGCAAAGCTCCTACAATGAGCAGTTCTTC.

This clonotype was detected only once. This sequence joins TRBV3-1 and TRBJ1-4; 7 bases map to TRBD1. Germline values: CDR1 LGHDT, CDR2 YNNKEL (reference sequence). The trim removed 5 bases at V and 5 bases at J, leaving 8 bases unmatched. The CDR3 covers 15 residues. The CDR3: CASSYRDRGNEKLFF. Here the CDR3 DNA reads TGTGCCAGCAGCTACCGGGACAGAGGAAATGAAAAACTGTTTTTT.

This clonotype has ten or more counts. The chain is built from TRBV6-5 and TRBJ1-2; 7 bases match TRBD1. J gave up 6 bases and V 5 bases, and 9 bases lay outside the gene matches. The CDR3 totals 14 residues. Looked up from germline, CDR1 is MNHEY and CDR2 is SVGAGI. CDR3 coding DNA: TGTGCCAGCAGTCAGTGGACAGGACCCCATGGCTACACCTTC. This codes for CASSQWTGPHGYTF.

This clonotype appeared a few times. The chain carries TRBV6-6 and TRBJ2-1; D gene ambiguous. The V end was cut by 8 bases, the J end by 8 bases, with 10 bases between. Germline assignment: CDR1 MNHNY and CDR2 SVGAGI (reference sequence). This CDR3 comprises 11 residues. The CDR3 coding sequence is TGTGCCAGCGGTTCGATGTATGAGCAGTTCTTC. This encodes CASGSMYEQFF.

The sample holds many counts of this clonotype. The V gene is TRBV5-1, the J gene TRBJ2-1; the match to TRBD2 covers 11 bases. V was clipped by 4 bases and J by 8 bases; unmatched bases: 11. The CDR3 covers 16 residues. Germline-derived CDR1 and CDR2 are SGHRS and YFSETQ. CDR3 sequence reads: CASSALGLADIDEQFF. The CDR3 nucleotides read TGCGCCAGCAGCGCACTGGGACTAGCGGATATCGATGAGCAGTTCTTC.

This clonotype has at least ten counts. In DNA form, the CDR3 reads TGTGCCAGCAGTTTAGCTGAGACAGGGACAAATGGCTACACCTTC. Translation: CASSLAETGTNGYTF. The chain joins TRBV12-3 or TRBV12-4 to TRBJ1-2, with TRBD1 identical over 7 bases. The CDR3 sequence is 15 residues long. J lost 6 bases, V lost 0 bases, and 7 bases had no gene match.

The table lists this clonotype with many counts. V gene TRBV29-1 combines with J gene TRBJ1-1; no clear D gene. The CDR3 runs to 13 residues. Germline CDR1 SQVTM, CDR2 ANQGSEA. Trimming stripped 4 bases from V and 1 base from J, with 10 bases between. DNA of the CDR3: TGCAGCGTTGTGGTCAGGCAGAACACTGAAGCTTTCTTT. Translation gives CSVVVRQNTEAFF.

In this sample, this clonotype turned up a few times. V is TRBV9 and J is TRBJ2-7; 7 bases align to TRBD1. The CDR3 runs to 14 residues. J was trimmed by 5 bases and V by 4 bases; bases with no gene match: 9. Germline V gives CDR1 SGDLS, CDR2 YYNGEE. CDR3 coding DNA: TGTGCCAGCAGCCGAAAGACAGGGTTCGACGAGCAGTACTTC. This codes for CASSRKTGFDEQYF.

This clonotype was seen at least ten times. The chain has TRBV3-1 and TRBJ2-1; 11 bases align to TRBD1. This CDR3 is 17 amino acids long. The V segment lost 0 bases and the J segment 9 bases; nucleotides outside the gene matches: 10. Germline CDR1 and CDR2: LGHDT and YNNKEL (reference sequence). CDR3 DNA sequence: TGTGCCAGCAGCCAAGATATCCAGGACAGGGGGCTCGGTGAGCAGTTCTTC. As protein: CASSQDIQDRGLGEQFF.

This clonotype was detected only a few times. J is TRBJ2-3 and V is TRBV29-1; D perhaps matches TRBD2 (6 bases). V lost 4 bases to trimming and J lost 1 base, with 12 bases between them. Germline V CDR1 and CDR2: SQVTM, ANQGSEA. The CDR3 has 14 residues. In DNA form, the CDR3 reads TGCAGCGTTGCTTTAGGCGGGGGCACAGATACGCAGTATTTT. It translates to CSVALGGGTDTQYF.